This TCR beta chain was observed in a study of T cell changes during pregnancy in multiple sclerosis. Libraries were prepared by immunoSEQ multiplex PCR; TCRdb keeps only in-frame clonotypes and omits some of them. The sample carries tens of thousands of clones, 80% to 90% recorded once. This CDR3 spans 14 amino acids. CDR1 and CDR2 from the germline V gene are SGHTA and FQGTGA. Trimming shortened V by 2 bases and J by 3 bases, and 8 bases separated the two germline ends. This clonotype was obtained from a female donor in good health, enrolled as a control in a pregnancy study. The rearrangement links TRBV7-3 to TRBJ2-1; D is possibly TRBD1 (6 bases). The starting material was CD4+ T cells from peripheral blood mononuclear cells, obtained in the first trimester of pregnancy. CDR3 coding DNA: TGTGCCAGCAGCTTAGAGGGGGACTACAATGAGCAGTTCTTC. Translating it yields CASSLEGDYNEQFF.